This T cell receptor (beta chain) was sequenced during a study of spatial heterogeneity in lung cancer. Overall study: Alpha-chain sequences were consistently detected in smaller numbers than beta-chain sequences.

Regarding time point: sample taken at primary tumor resection. The authors sequenced whole RNA from tumor, nontumor lung or frozen PBMC without sorting. Donors were some 72 untreated early-stage non-small cell lung cancer patients. Every TCR cDNA molecule bore its own unique molecular identifier. One entry per CDR3 protein, called by TCRdb with MiXCR from the 5' RACE reads. Here the sample spans about 40,000 distinct CDR3 sequences, roughly 5% being singletons. Overall study results and limits: Ubiquitous expanded tumor TCRs showed up in blood more at resection than follow-up.

Germline CDR1 is MDHEN and CDR2 is SYDVKM. The CDR3 is 14 residues long. V lost 6 bases and J lost 3, with 12 bases in between. Comment on this clonotype: Antigen specificity is unknown.

Material: PBMCs, obtained at surgery. The TCR sequence derives from a female donor with early-stage non-small cell lung cancer. The chain combines TRBV28 with TRBJ1-5, with D uncertain. The CDR3 DNA is TGTGCCAGCAGAGCCCCGGGGAACAATCAGCCCCAGCATTTT. Translating it yields CASRAPGNNQPQHF.